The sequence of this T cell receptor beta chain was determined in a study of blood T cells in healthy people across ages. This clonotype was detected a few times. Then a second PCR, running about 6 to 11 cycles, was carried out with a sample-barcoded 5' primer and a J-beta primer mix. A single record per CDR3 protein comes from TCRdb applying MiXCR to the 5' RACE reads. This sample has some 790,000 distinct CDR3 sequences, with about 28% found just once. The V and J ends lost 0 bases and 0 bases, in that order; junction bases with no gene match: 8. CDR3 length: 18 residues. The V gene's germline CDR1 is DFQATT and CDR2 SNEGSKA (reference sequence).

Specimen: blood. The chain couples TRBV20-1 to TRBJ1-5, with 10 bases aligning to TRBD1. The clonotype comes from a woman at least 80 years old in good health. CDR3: CSARDRQGAWGSNQPQHF. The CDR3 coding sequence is TGCAGTGCTAGAGATCGACAGGGGGCTTGGGGTAGCAATCAGCCCCAGCATTTT.